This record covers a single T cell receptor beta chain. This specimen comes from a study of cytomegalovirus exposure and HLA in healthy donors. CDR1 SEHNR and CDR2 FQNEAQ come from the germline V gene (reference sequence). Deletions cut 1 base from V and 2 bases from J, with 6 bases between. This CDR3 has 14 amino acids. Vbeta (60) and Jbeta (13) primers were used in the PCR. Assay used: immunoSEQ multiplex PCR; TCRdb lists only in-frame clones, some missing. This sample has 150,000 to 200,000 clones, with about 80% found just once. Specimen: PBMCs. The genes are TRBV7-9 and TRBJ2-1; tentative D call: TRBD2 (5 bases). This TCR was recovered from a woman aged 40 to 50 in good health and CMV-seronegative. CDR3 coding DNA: TGTGCCAGCAGCTTAGGGACTGCCTACAATGAGCAGTTCTTC. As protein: CASSLGTAYNEQFF.